Sequencing of this T cell receptor (beta chain) was carried out in a study of cytomegalovirus exposure and HLA in healthy donors. Concerning this clone itself: Its specificity is not known.

Germline CDR1 SGHRS, CDR2 YFSETQ. V lost 2 bases, J lost 1 base, and 1 base stayed unmatched. This CDR3 is built from 15 residues. Broader study findings: Analysis was performed later, and it showed HLA-associated TCR beta chains to be more clonally expanded than equally common others.

Researchers ran the PCR with 60 Vbeta and 13 Jbeta primers. Assay used: immunoSEQ multiplex PCR; TCRdb lists only in-frame clones, some missing. The sample records around 92,000 clones, around three quarters being singletons. The sequence was collected from a human donor in good health. The rearrangement links TRBV5-1 to TRBJ2-1; 9 nucleotides agree with TRBD1. Source material: PBMCs. Here the CDR3 DNA reads TGCGCCAGCAGCTTCGGACAGGGGTCCTACAATGAGCAGTTCTTC. Its translation: CASSFGQGSYNEQFF.